These T cell receptor beta chains were read from a single sample in a study of spatial heterogeneity in lung cancer. TCRdb redid the calling of the 5' RACE reads with MiXCR, one entry per CDR3 protein. The sample has some 5,000 distinct CDR3 sequences; roughly 8% are singletons. The material was lung tumor tissue, obtained at surgery. These receptors were taken from a female donor with early-stage non-small cell lung cancer. The CDR3 runs from the conserved cysteine through the conserved F or W. A D gene is named only where the DNA matches it firmly. Expanded clones are given a class, and other clones once, few, many or no size at all.

j_call d_call v_call clone_size cdr3_aa cdr3_nt
TRBJ1-5 TRBD1 TRBV10-2 many CASSADRGLNQPQHF TGCGCCAGCAGTGCCGACAGGGGGTTGAATCAGCCCCAGCATTTT
TRBJ2-1 - TRBV3-1 medium-sized CASSQGQGKQFF TGTGCCAGCAGCCAGGGCCAGGGAAAGCAGTTCTTC
TRBJ2-3 TRBD2 TRBV6-1 - CAGDSGGAPDTQYF TGTGCCGGAGATAGCGGGGGGGCCCCAGATACGCAGTATTTT
TRBJ2-1 TRBD2 TRBV19 many CASSEGLDPNEQFF TGTGCCAGTAGTGAAGGACTAGATCCCAATGAGCAGTTCTTC
TRBJ2-7 TRBD2 TRBV29-1 many CSVEDPAGGPYEQYF TGCAGCGTTGAAGATCCAGCGGGAGGGCCCTACGAGCAGTACTTC
TRBJ2-7 - TRBV7-9 many CASSSEGGQEYEQYF TGTGCCAGCAGCTCCGAGGGCGGTCAGGAGTACGAGCAGTACTTC
TRBJ1-2 - TRBV20-1 medium-sized CSASGRNYGYTF TGCAGTGCTAGTGGCAGAAACTATGGCTACACCTTC
TRBJ2-2 TRBD1 TRBV11-3 - CASQRPAGGAEGELFF TGTGCCAGCCAAAGGCCGGCAGGGGGCGCGGAAGGGGAGCTGTTTTTT
TRBJ1-4 - TRBV19 many CATKNRGADNEKLFF TGTGCCACCAAGAACCGAGGGGCAGATAATGAAAAACTGTTTTTT
TRBJ2-7 TRBD2 TRBV11-2 many CASSFGGSAYEQYF TGTGCCAGCAGCTTCGGCGGGAGCGCATACGAGCAGTACTTC
TRBJ2-3 TRBD2 TRBV5-1 many CASSRGLAGGGDTQYF TGCGCCAGCAGCAGGGGACTAGCGGGAGGAGGAGATACGCAGTATTTT
TRBJ2-3 - TRBV12-3/TRBV12-4 many CATALAASTDTQYF TGTGCCACCGCTCTAGCAGCTAGCACAGATACGCAGTATTTT
TRBJ1-5 - TRBV2 many CASSVGGGQPQHF TGTGCCAGCAGTGTCGGGGGAGGGCAGCCCCAGCATTTT
TRBJ1-5 - TRBV28 medium-sized CASSLILSGSQPQHF TGTGCCAGCAGTTTGATCTTGTCAGGGAGCCAGCCCCAGCATTTT
TRBJ1-1 - TRBV7-9 few CASTRTVNTEAFF TGTGCCAGCACTCGGACGGTGAACACTGAAGCTTTCTTT
TRBJ1-5 TRBD1 TRBV6-1 many CASAPSGGQSNQPQHF TGTGCCAGCGCCCCTTCAGGGGGACAAAGCAATCAGCCCCAGCATTTT
TRBJ1-4 TRBD1 TRBV13 large CASSSTGEWGEKLFF TGTGCCAGCAGCTCGACAGGGGAATGGGGTGAAAAACTGTTTTTT